The clone carrying this T cell receptor beta chain was seen ten or more times. As yet, its antigen is unknown. The record originates from a study of T cells in Graves' hyperthyroidism and ophthalmopathy. CDR3 size: 14 residues. Unmatched junction bases numbered 6, after V lost 0 bases and J lost 8 bases. Looked up from germline, CDR1 is SGHRS and CDR2 is YFSETQ. Template material for amplifying TCR beta CDR3 regions consisted of RNA transcripts. Primed by the HTBI set, a first-round RT-PCR was run on the TCR CDR3. TCRdb fed the multiplex PCR reads into MiXCR, producing one record per CDR3 protein. The table includes hundreds of thousands of distinct CDR3 sequences, 35% to 45% detected once. Study-wide findings and caveats: Patients with ophthalmopathy were separated from those with stable hyperthyroidism by a 13 V-J model.

The TCR sequence derives from a man aged 18 to 29 with Graves' hyperthyroidism. The rearrangement joins TRBV5-1 to TRBJ1-1; 8 nucleotides line up with TRBD1. Sequencing was performed on blood. This chain's CDR3 is CASSLEGAGGEAFF. As DNA, the CDR3 is TGCGCCAGCAGCTTGGAGGGCGCAGGGGGCGAAGCTTTCTTT.